These T cell receptor beta chains were read from a single sample in a study of cytomegalovirus exposure and HLA in healthy donors. The assay was immunoSEQ multiplex PCR, and TCRdb's table has in-frame clones only and misses some. The sample yields 150,000 to 200,000 clones, around 80% seen once. The sample taken for sequencing was PBMCs. The receptors stem from a woman aged 18-30 years in good health and CMV-seropositive. Both conserved end residues are part of each CDR3. The D gene is left open where the match is weak. Size is omitted from some rows. Given values are once, few, many or a class for expanded clones.

d_call,v_call,clone_size,j_call,cdr3_aa,cdr3_nt
NA,TRBV15,NA,TRBJ2-1,CATRDPDSNEQFF,TGTGCCACCAGAGACCCGGACAGCAATGAGCAGTTCTTC
NA,TRBV7-2,NA,TRBJ1-2,CASSGEGRNYGYTF,TGTGCCAGCAGCGGGGAGGGACGGAACTATGGCTACACCTTC
TRBD2,TRBV4-2,NA,TRBJ2-2,CASSQGLAVTGELFF,TGTGCCAGCAGCCAAGGCCTAGCGGTCACCGGGGAGCTGTTTTTT
NA,TRBV7-9,NA,TRBJ2-5,CASSLNRQETQYF,TGTGCCAGCAGCTTAAACAGGCAAGAGACCCAGTACTTC
NA,TRBV6-1,NA,TRBJ2-7,CASRVSDLGSYEQYF,TGTGCCAGCAGGGTCTCGGACCTCGGGAGCTACGAGCAGTACTTC
TRBD1,TRBV6-5,NA,TRBJ1-5,CASSRDRGPQPQHF,TGTGCCAGCAGCCGGGACAGGGGGCCCCAGCCCCAGCATTTT
NA,TRBV6-5,NA,TRBJ1-2,CASSYSFQGFGYTF,TGTGCCAGCAGTTACTCTTTCCAGGGATTTGGCTACACCTTC
NA,TRBV5-4,NA,TRBJ1-1,CASSPALGQLEAFF,TGTGCCAGCAGCCCCGCGTTGGGGCAGTTGGAGGCTTTCTTT
TRBD1,TRBV9,NA,TRBJ2-1,CASSGQGGNEQFF,TGTGCCAGCAGCGGACAGGGTGGTAATGAGCAGTTCTTC
NA,TRBV29-1,NA,TRBJ2-2,CSVVSSGELFF,TGCAGCGTTGTTTCTTCCGGGGAGCTGTTTTTT
NA,TRBV27,NA,TRBJ1-2,CASSFGRASYGYTF,TGTGCCAGCAGTTTCGGCAGGGCGAGTTATGGCTACACCTTC
NA,TRBV10-1,few,TRBJ1-1,CASSKDSNTEAFF,TGCGCCAGCAGTAAAGACAGCAACACTGAAGCTTTCTTT
TRBD1,TRBV7-9,NA,TRBJ2-1,CSSSQLTGTGGLSYNEQFF,TGTTCCAGCAGTCAGTTAACCGGGACAGGGGGCCTCTCCTACAATGAGCAGTTCTTC
TRBD1,TRBV30,NA,TRBJ1-4,CAFQGTGVEELFF,TGTGCCTTTCAGGGGACAGGGGTTGAAGAACTGTTTTTT
NA,TRBV27,NA,TRBJ1-1,CASSLLGRNTEAFF,TGTGCCAGCAGTTTATTAGGGAGGAACACTGAAGCTTTCTTT
TRBD1,TRBV25-1,few,TRBJ1-3,CASSGQGFGNTIYF,TGTGCCAGCAGTGGACAGGGGTTCGGAAACACCATATATTTT
NA,TRBV6-5,once,TRBJ2-5,CASSFPGRKTQYF,TGTGCCAGCAGTTTCCCGGGTAGAAAGACCCAGTACTTC
NA,TRBV7-8,NA,TRBJ1-1,CASRAGHLNTEAFF,TGTGCCAGCAGAGCGGGACACCTGAACACTGAAGCTTTCTTT
NA,TRBV7-9,NA,TRBJ1-1,CASSLSASNTEAFF,TGTGCCAGCAGCTTAAGTGCGTCTAACACTGAAGCTTTCTTT
TRBD2,TRBV11-2,NA,TRBJ2-3,CASSFRLASTDTQYF,TGTGCCAGCAGTTTCAGACTAGCTTCCACAGATACGCAGTATTTT
NA,TRBV19,NA,TRBJ1-6,CASSSRDMKDSPLHF,TGTGCCAGTAGTAGCCGGGACATGAAGGATTCACCCCTCCACTTT
NA,TRBV9,NA,TRBJ2-1,CASSVDQGTYNEQFF,TGTGCCAGCAGCGTAGACCAGGGGACCTACAATGAGCAGTTCTTC
NA,TRBV7-3,NA,TRBJ2-2,CASSRDSSSTGELFF,TGTGCCAGCAGCCGAGACAGCAGTAGCACCGGGGAGCTGTTTTTT
NA,TRBV4-1,NA,TRBJ2-1,CASARGRGVPYNEQFF,TGCGCCAGCGCCAGGGGCAGGGGGGTCCCCTACAATGAGCAGTTCTTC
TRBD2,TRBV28,NA,TRBJ2-7,CASRSGGAIYSEQYF,TGTGCCAGCAGAAGCGGGGGGGCGATTTATTCAGAGCAGTACTTC
NA,TRBV6-1,NA,TRBJ1-6,CASSEATDNSPLHF,TGTGCCAGCAGTGAAGCGACAGATAATTCACCCCTCCACTTT
NA,TRBV19,once,TRBJ1-1,CASTGLGNTEAFF,TGTGCCAGCACAGGGTTAGGGAACACTGAAGCTTTCTTT
NA,TRBV28,NA,TRBJ1-2,CASSSIPGYTF,TGTGCCAGCAGTTCCATCCCTGGCTACACCTTC